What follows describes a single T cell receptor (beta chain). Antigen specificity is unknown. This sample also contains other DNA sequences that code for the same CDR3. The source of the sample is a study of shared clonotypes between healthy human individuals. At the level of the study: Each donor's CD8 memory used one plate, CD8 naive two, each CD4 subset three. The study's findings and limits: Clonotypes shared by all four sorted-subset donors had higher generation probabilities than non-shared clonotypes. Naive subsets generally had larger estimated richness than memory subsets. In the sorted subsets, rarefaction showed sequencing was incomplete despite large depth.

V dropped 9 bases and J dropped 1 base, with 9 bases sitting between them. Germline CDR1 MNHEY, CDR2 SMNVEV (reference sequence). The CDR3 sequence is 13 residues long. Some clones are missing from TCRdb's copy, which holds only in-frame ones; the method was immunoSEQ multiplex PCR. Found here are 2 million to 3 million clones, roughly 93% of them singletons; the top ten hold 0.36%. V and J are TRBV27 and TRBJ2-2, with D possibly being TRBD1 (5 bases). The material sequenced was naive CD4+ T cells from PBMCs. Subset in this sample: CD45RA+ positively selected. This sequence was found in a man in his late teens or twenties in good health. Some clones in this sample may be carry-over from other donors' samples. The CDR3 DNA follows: TGTGCCAGTAGTCAGGGGAACACCGGGGAGCTGTTTTTT. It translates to CASSQGNTGELFF.